Following are 27 T cell receptor beta chains from one sample sequenced in a study of blood T cells in healthy people across ages. With a J-beta primer mix and a sample-barcoded 5' primer, a second PCR ran 7 to 11 cycles. One entry per CDR3 protein, called by TCRdb with MiXCR from the 5' RACE reads. Seen here are about 1,400,000 distinct CDR3 sequences, 40% to 50% observed once, and the top ten hold less than 8%. The sequencing input was blood. These receptors came from a woman under 30 in good health.

This sequence joins TRBV9 and TRBJ2-7, with TRBD1 identical over 11 bases. Trimming cost V 6 bases and J 2 bases; bases outside gene matches: 13. The CDR3 extends over 17 amino acids. The germline V gene has CDR1 SGDLS and CDR2 YYNGEE. The CDR3 nucleotides read TGTGCCAGCAACGCAGAGGAGGGGACAGGGGGTACCTACGAGCAGTACTTC. It specifies CASNAEEGTGGTYEQYF.

This chain links TRBV6-1 with TRBJ2-3; 11 bases map to TRBD2. V dropped 8 bases and J dropped 2; count of bases not matched to a gene: 6. In germline, CDR1 is MNHNS, CDR2 SASEGT. This CDR3 is 15 amino acids long. CDR3 nucleotides: TGTGCCAGCCAACTAGCGGGGGTATACACAGATACGCAGTATTTT. Protein product: CASQLAGVYTDTQYF.

J is TRBJ2-7 and V is TRBV7-9; TRBD1 or TRBD2 may be the D gene (6 bases each). The end of the DNA aligns better with TRBJ2-5, so the J call may be wrong. CDR1 and CDR2 from the germline V gene are SEHNR and FQNEAQ (reference sequence). This CDR3 has 15 residues. The DNA of the CDR3 is TGTGCCAGCAGCTGGTTCGTGGGGGGCACGCAGACCCAGTACTTC. It translates to CASSWFVGGTQTQYF.

CDR3 nucleotides: TGTGCCAGCAGCTTAGGGCAGACTAGCGGGGTCGGGTACAATGAGCAGTTCTTC. Protein product: CASSLGQTSGVGYNEQFF. This rearrangement joins TRBV11-3 to TRBJ2-1; 11 nucleotides agree with TRBD2. Trimming at V came to 1 base and at J to 4 bases, leaving 9 bases not matched to a gene. Per germline, CDR1 SGHNT and CDR2 YENEEA. The CDR3 runs to 18 residues.

The rearrangement links TRBV7-2 to TRBJ2-7; 10 positions match TRBD1. J was trimmed by 6 bases and V by 5 bases; bases with no gene match: 7. The CDR3 spans 14 residues. Germline V lookup: CDR1 SGHTA, CDR2 FQGNSA. The CDR3 loop is CASSTGQGSREQYF. The CDR3 DNA sequence: TGTGCCAGCAGCACGGGACAGGGGTCTCGCGAGCAGTACTTC.

The V and J genes are TRBV20-1 and TRBJ2-1, with no clear D. Germline V gene sequence: CDR1 DFQATT, CDR2 SNEGSKA (reference sequence). The CDR3 is made up of 13 amino acids. Trimming removed 4 bases from V and 9 bases from J, with 16 bases in between. The CDR3 DNA follows: TGCAGTGCTAAGGTCCCTGCGGCTGCTGAGCAGTTCTTC. Residues: CSAKVPAAAEQFF.

This clonotype has just a few counts. The rearrangement uses TRBV11-1 and TRBJ2-2, with 9 nucleotides matching TRBD1. CDR1 is SGHAT, CDR2 FQDESV, per germline (reference sequence). The CDR3 covers 15 residues. J was trimmed by 6 bases and V by 5 bases; bases with no gene match: 7. CDR3 region: CASSPPGQGSGELFF. The CDR3 nucleotides are TGTGCCAGCAGCCCACCGGGACAGGGTTCCGGGGAGCTGTTTTTT.

The gene calls are TRBV24-1 and TRBJ1-1, with D unresolved. The CDR3 is 13 residues long. Trimming pared 5 bases from V and 4 bases from J, leaving 10 bases between. Germline-derived CDR1 and CDR2 are KGHDR and SFDVKD. The CDR3 here is CATSAGWGTEAFF. In DNA, the CDR3 is TGTGCCACCAGTGCCGGCTGGGGCACTGAAGCTTTCTTT.

The rearrangement links TRBV2 to TRBJ1-4, with TRBD1 matching over 8 bases. Germline CDR1 SNHLY, CDR2 FYNNEI. J was trimmed by 3 bases and V by 6 bases; bases with no gene match: 6. The CDR3 length is 15 residues. DNA for the CDR3: TGTGCCAGCAGAACCCAGGGGGCCCCTAATGAAAAACTGTTTTTT. Encoded protein: CASRTQGAPNEKLFF.

V gene TRBV15 combines with J gene TRBJ2-6; tentative D call: TRBD2 (5 bases). The V gene's germline CDR1 is LNHNV and CDR2 YYDKDF (reference sequence). The CDR3 is 14 residues long. V was pared by 5 bases and J by 1 base, with 6 bases between. CDR3 DNA sequence: TGTGCCACCAGCGAGGGTTCTGGGGCCAACGTCCTGACTTTC. Its translation is CATSEGSGANVLTF.

J is TRBJ2-3 and V is TRBV28, with no clear D. The germline V gene encodes CDR1 MDHEN and CDR2 SYDVKM. The CDR3 has 14 residues. Trimming removed 10 bases from V and 1 base from J, with 15 bases in between. The CDR3 coding sequence is TGTGCCACCGCAACCCCCCAAGGCACAGATACGCAGTATTTT. It specifies CATATPQGTDTQYF. The full variable domain, completed using reference TRBV28 and TRBJ2-3, is DVKVTQSSRYLVKRTGEKVFLECVQDMDHENMFWYRQDPGLGLRLIYFSYDVKMKEKGDIPEGYSVSREKKERFSLILESASTNQTSMYLCATATPQGTDTQYFGPGTRLTVL.

This clonotype was counted between two and nine times. V usage is TRBV5-1 and J usage is TRBJ2-7; perhaps TRBD2 as D (5 bases). The CDR3 covers 14 residues. Germline V gene lookup returns CDR1 SGHRS and CDR2 YFSETQ. V gave up 0 bases and J gave up 2 bases, with 9 bases separating them. This chain's CDR3 is CASSLVEGTYEQYF. DNA for the CDR3: TGCGCCAGCAGCTTGGTTGAGGGAACCTACGAGCAGTACTTC.

This clonotype showed up just a few times. The chain employs TRBV6-5 and TRBJ2-7, with 8 bases lining up with TRBD1. Unmatched junction bases numbered 5, after V lost 2 bases and J lost 5 bases. CDR1 is MNHEY, CDR2 SVGAGI, per germline. The length of the CDR3 is 14 residues. CDR3 sequence (DNA): TGTGCCAGCAGTTACCGGGACAGGTCCAACGAGCAGTACTTC. Protein product: CASSYRDRSNEQYF.

The chain is built from TRBV7-2 and TRBJ2-7, with 15 bases lining up with TRBD2. This CDR3 comprises 18 residues. CDR1 is SGHTA and CDR2 is FQGNSA in the germline V gene. The V gene end was trimmed by 5 bases and the J gene end by 4 bases; junction bases not matched to a gene: 12. CDR3 sequence: CASSEPGLAGGSGYEQYF. In DNA, the CDR3 is TGTGCCAGCAGCGAACCGGGACTAGCGGGAGGATCCGGTTACGAGCAGTACTTC.

The J gene is TRBJ1-5, the V gene TRBV28, with a tentative D call TRBD1 (5 bases). This CDR3 is 14 amino acids long. Per germline, CDR1 MDHEN and CDR2 SYDVKM. Trimming took off 7 bases at V and 6 bases at J, with 16 bases between the two ends. The CDR3 protein is CASTPGGVGQPQHF. The DNA for the CDR3 is TGTGCCAGCACACCGGGGGGGGTTGGTCAGCCCCAGCATTTT.

J is TRBJ1-6 and V is TRBV20-1; 7 bases align to TRBD1. With 5 bases clipped from V and 6 bases from J, the junction kept 4 bases outside the gene matches. There are 13 residues in the CDR3. The germline V gene encodes CDR1 DFQATT and CDR2 SNEGSKA (reference sequence). Here the CDR3 reads CSAGRQGNSPLHF. The CDR3 bases are TGCAGTGCTGGAAGACAGGGTAATTCACCCCTCCACTTT.

About this clonotype: This sequence may be a read error, since a much larger clone differs from it by one base. The chain links TRBV27 to TRBJ1-5; no definite D call. V lost 2 bases and J 1 base, leaving 3 bases between the germline ends. The CDR3 has 13 residues. Germline lookup yields CDR1 MNHEY and CDR2 SMNVEV (reference sequence). CDR3 loop: CASSLMSNQPQHF. DNA of the CDR3: TGTGCCAGCAGTTTAATGAGCAATCAGCCCCAGCATTTT.

This clonotype came up a few times. The rearrangement links TRBV20-1 to TRBJ2-7; 7 nucleotides align to TRBD2. The CDR3 is made up of 15 amino acids. Germline CDR1 and CDR2: DFQATT and SNEGSKA (reference sequence). V lost 0 bases to trimming and J lost 5 bases; unmatched junction nucleotides: 10. The CDR3 is CSAREGSGIVHEQYF. The CDR3 DNA is TGCAGTGCTAGAGAGGGAAGCGGGATTGTCCACGAGCAGTACTTC.

J is TRBJ1-1 and V is TRBV27; D possibly corresponds to TRBD1 (5 bases). The germline V gene has CDR1 MNHEY and CDR2 SMNVEV (reference sequence). This CDR3 contains 13 residues. V was shortened by 7 bases and J by 3 bases, with 12 bases between the two germline ends. CDR3 sequence: CASIGGWYTEAFF. CDR3 sequence (DNA): TGTGCCAGCATCGGGGGTTGGTACACTGAAGCTTTCTTT.

Notes on this clonotype: A single base separates this from a much larger clone, so it may be a read error. This rearrangement joins TRBV29-1 to TRBJ2-4; no reliable D call. Trimming cost V 4 bases and J 13 bases, with 20 bases left between them. This CDR3 region has 13 residues. The germline gives CDR1 SQVTM, CDR2 ANQGSEA. The CDR3 reads CSVVHFVGYGQYF. The CDR3 DNA sequence: TGCAGCGTTGTTCACTTCGTTGGCTACGGGCAGTACTTC.

Regarding this clonotype: The junction departs from the called germline gene at one end, perhaps through a read error. The chain couples TRBV3-1 to TRBJ2-1; D remains ambiguous. In germline, CDR1 is LGHDT, CDR2 YNNKEL (reference sequence). This CDR3 spans 15 amino acids. CDR3 region: CASSQDRDRANEQFF. The CDR3 DNA is TGCGCCAGCAGCCAAGATAGGGATAGGGCTAATGAGCAGTTCTTC.

The chain recombines TRBV18 with TRBJ2-1; D may be TRBD2 (5 bases). The CDR3 spans 14 residues. Germline lookup yields CDR1 KGHSH and CDR2 LQKENI. V was clipped by 5 bases and J by 4 bases, with 12 bases between them. The CDR3 sequence is CASSNSADYNEQFF. Here the CDR3 DNA reads TGTGCCAGCTCAAATAGCGCGGATTACAATGAGCAGTTCTTC.

The chain uses TRBV7-9 and TRBJ2-7, with D unclear. Germline CDR1 SEHNR, CDR2 FQNEAQ (reference sequence). V lost 1 base, J lost 2 bases, and 12 bases lay in between. CDR3 size: 15 residues. CDR3 in DNA: TGTGCCAGCAGCTTAGAGGTGGTACAAGCCTACGAGCAGTACTTC. It encodes CASSLEVVQAYEQYF.

The chain recombines TRBV14 with TRBJ2-7; D not resolved. Trimming shortened V by 1 base and J by 2 bases, and 9 bases separated the two germline ends. Germline V gives CDR1 SGHDN, CDR2 FVKESK. The CDR3 covers 14 residues. Here the CDR3 reads CASSQVLEPYEQYF. The CDR3 coding sequence is TGTGCCAGCAGCCAAGTCCTAGAACCCTACGAGCAGTACTTC.

This clonotype was counted a few times. The V and J genes are TRBV10-3 and TRBJ2-7, with 13 positions matching TRBD2. J was trimmed by 12 bases and V by 3 bases; bases with no gene match: 11. CDR1 and CDR2 (germline): ENHRY, SYGVKD. This CDR3 is built from 15 residues. The CDR3 is CAISDSGGLAGWRYF. CDR3 nucleotides: TGTGCCATCAGTGACTCCGGGGGACTAGCGGGATGGAGGTACTTC.

This chain uses TRBV5-1 with TRBJ1-2; tentative D call: TRBD1 (5 bases). This CDR3 is built from 14 residues. Germline lookup yields CDR1 SGHRS and CDR2 YFSETQ. V was shortened by 4 bases and J by 4 bases, with 14 bases between the two germline ends. The CDR3 bases are TGCGCCAGCAGCGCCAAAGACAGCATCTATGGCTACACCTTC. Translating gives CASSAKDSIYGYTF.

This clonotype was picked up one time. The rearrangement uses TRBV2 and TRBJ2-7; D possibly corresponds to TRBD1 (5 bases). Near its end, the DNA agrees better with TRBJ2-5, so the J call may be wrong. This CDR3 region has 13 residues. CDR1 and CDR2 (germline): SNHLY, FYNNEI. CDR3 sequence: CASSEADNKTQYF. The CDR3 DNA sequence: TGTGCCAGCAGTGAAGCGGACAACAAGACCCAGTACTTC.